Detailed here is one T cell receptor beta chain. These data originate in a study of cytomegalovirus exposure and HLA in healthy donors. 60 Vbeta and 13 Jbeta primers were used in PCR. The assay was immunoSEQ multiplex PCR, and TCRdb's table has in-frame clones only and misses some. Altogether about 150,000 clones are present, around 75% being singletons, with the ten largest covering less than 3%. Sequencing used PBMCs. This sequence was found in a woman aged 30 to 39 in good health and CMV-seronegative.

CDR3 sequence (DNA): TGTGCCAGTACCCGGGGGGTTGGGGGCACTGAAGCTTTCTTT. It is translated as CASTRGVGGTEAFF. The J gene is TRBJ1-1, the V gene TRBV19; D is perhaps TRBD1 (5 bases). Trimming shortened V by 7 bases and J by 4 bases, and 16 bases separated the two germline ends. The CDR3 has 14 residues. Germline V CDR1 and CDR2: LNHDA, SQIVND (reference sequence).